This passage covers 3 T cell receptor beta chains from one sample sequenced in a study of T-cell reconstitution after alpha-beta-depleted transplantation in children. A TCRbeta library incorporating unique molecular identifiers was prepared. TCRdb analysed the PCR reads with MiXCR anew, one entry per CDR3 protein. The sample holds about 540,000 distinct CDR3 sequences, roughly 18% seen once. This sample comprised PBMCs from the stem cell graft donor, obtained from the stem cell graft. The receptors were sampled from a human donor who donated a stem cell graft to a child with acute lymphoblastic leukemia.

V usage is TRBV12-3 or TRBV12-4 and J usage is TRBJ2-3; 7 nucleotides agree with TRBD2. CDR3 length: 18 amino acids. V gave up 1 base and J gave up 5 bases; unmatched junction bases: 15. DNA for the CDR3: TGTGCCAGCAGTTTAGGGAGTGGCGGGAGAAAAGGGAAAGATACGCAGTATTTT. This translates into CASSLGSGGRKGKDTQYF.

V usage is TRBV4-2 and J usage is TRBJ2-7, with D unclear. The CDR3 has 16 residues. Trimming took off 0 bases at V and 2 bases at J, with 14 bases between the two ends. CDR1 is LGHNA, CDR2 YNFKEQ, per germline. CDR3 protein: CASSQEASGATYEQYF. DNA of the CDR3: TGTGCCAGCAGCCAAGAGGCGTCGGGCGCCACCTACGAGCAGTACTTC.

The V and J genes are TRBV10-3 and TRBJ2-1; 7 bases are shared with TRBD1. CDR1 is ENHRY, CDR2 SYGVKD, per germline. The CDR3 length is 16 residues. V lost 0 bases and J lost 7; bases outside the gene matches: 9. CDR3 bases: TGTGCCATCAGTGAGTCGACAGGGAACCTCGATAATGAGCAGTTCTTC. As protein: CAISESTGNLDNEQFF.